This entry describes one T cell receptor beta chain. The authors obtained PBMCs from about 9.5 ml of fresh peripheral blood. This sample was taken from a study of T cells in Graves' hyperthyroidism and ophthalmopathy. RNA transcripts were the template for amplifying TCR beta CDR3 regions. The primer set for the first-round RT-PCR of the TCR CDR3 was HTBI. TCRdb ran MiXCR on the multiplex PCR reads and lists one entry per CDR3 protein. Of approximately 600,000 distinct CDR3 sequences listed, less than 25% are singletons. Material for sequencing was blood. The clonotype comes from a man between 25 and 39 years old with Graves' ophthalmopathy.

This CDR3 reads CATSFPGLAGGSYSYNEQFF. CDR3 sequence (DNA): TGTGCCACCAGCTTCCCGGGACTAGCGGGAGGGTCCTACTCCTACAATGAGCAGTTCTTC. The chain carries TRBV24-1 and TRBJ2-1, with 16 bases matching TRBD2. The J segment lost 0 bases and the V segment lost 7 bases, leaving 11 bases of the junction unmatched. Germline V lookup: CDR1 KGHDR, CDR2 SFDVKD. CDR3 size: 20 residues.